This TCR beta chain was sequenced during a study of tumor-infiltrating lymphocytes in primary liver carcinoma. In the study overall: Patients included men and women of 30 to 69 years.

On this clonotype: It is likely a read error, because the conserved phenylalanine at the end of the CDR3 is missing.

From about 19-30 mg of unsorted bulk tissue, DNA and RNA were co-extracted together. The CDR3 spans 17 residues. The V gene's germline CDR1 is MGHRA and CDR2 YSYEKL. Total RNA amounting to roughly 450 ng was the source from which TCR beta cDNA was made with a constant-region primer. Three rounds of nested multiplex PCR with slightly modified ARM-PCR produced TCR beta libraries. Two initial PCR rounds of about 10 cycles each paired TRBV1-TRBV30 forward primers with a C-beta reverse primer. MiXCR, run by TCRdb on the multiplex PCR reads, gives a single entry per CDR3 protein. This sample has roughly 91,000 distinct CDR3 sequences, with roughly 69% found just once.

The chain employs TRBV4-1 and TRBJ2-1; weak D call: TRBD1 (6 bases). The sequencing sample was made of liver tumor tissue from sampling region 5. Subset specified: tumor region T5, tumor centre. The sequence was obtained from an older woman with primary liver carcinoma and hepatitis B virus infection. The CDR3 region is CASSRHPRQAHGNEQFL. The CDR3 bases are TGCGCCAGCAGCCGCCACCCCCGACAGGCCCATGGGAATGAACAGTTCTTA.